The rows below give T cell receptor beta chains drawn from one sample of a study of T cell responses to AZD1222 COVID-19 vaccine. Profiled with immunoSEQ multiplex PCR; TCRdb holds only in-frame clones, not every one. The sample consists of roughly 120,000 clones, 75% to 90% of them appearing once. Specimen: peripheral blood, collected 28 days after the second AZD1222 dose. The receptors were sampled from an adult who received the AZD1222 COVID-19 vaccine. Each CDR3 is given with its conserved first and last residue. A D gene is named only where the DNA matches it firmly. Size is omitted from some rows. Given values are once, few, many or a class for expanded clones.

NA	NA	TRBV27	TRBJ2-2	TGTGCCAGCAGTCCGATCACCGGGGAGCTGTTTTTT	CASSPITGELFF
NA	NA	TRBV7-6	TRBJ2-7	TGTGCCAGCAGCTTATTAGTAGCGGAGTACTACGAGCAGTACTTC	CASSLLVAEYYEQYF
NA	NA	TRBV6-1	TRBJ2-2	TGTGCCAGCAGTGAAGGTTCACTGGGACCTGGGACCGGGGAGCTGTTTTTT	CASSEGSLGPGTGELFF
NA	TRBD2	TRBV28	TRBJ2-1	TGTGCCAGCAGTTTTAGTGTCACTAGCGGGAGCCATGAGCAGTTCTTC	CASSFSVTSGSHEQFF
NA	NA	TRBV4-1	TRBJ2-3	TGCGCCAGCAGCCTACAAGAGGTGGGGACAGATACGCAGTATTTT	CASSLQEVGTDTQYF
NA	TRBD2	TRBV4-1	TRBJ2-5	TGCGCCAGCAGCCAAGATGGGGCGGGGGACCAAGAGACCCAGTACTTC	CASSQDGAGDQETQYF
NA	NA	TRBV27	TRBJ1-2	TGTGCCAGCAGTTTATCCATTACAAAGCCCCATGGCTACACCTTC	CASSLSITKPHGYTF
NA	NA	TRBV19	TRBJ1-5	TGTGCCAGTAGTATTATGTCCAGCAGCAATCAGCCCCAGCATTTT	CASSIMSSSNQPQHF
NA	NA	TRBV21-1	TRBJ1-5	TGTGCCAGCCCAACAGGGCCGAACAATCAGCCCCAGCATTTT	CASPTGPNNQPQHF
NA	TRBD1	TRBV18	TRBJ2-2	TGTGCCAGCTCACTTCCGGGACAGGGCATATCGTCCGGGGAGCTGTTTTTT	CASSLPGQGISSGELFF
NA	NA	TRBV5-1	TRBJ1-1	TGCGCCAGCAGCTTGAACCCGAGCCGGGACACTGAAGCTTTCTTT	CASSLNPSRDTEAFF
NA	NA	TRBV14	TRBJ2-2	TGTGCCAGCAGCCAATGGGTCGCGGGGACTCCGAACACCGGGGAGCTGTTTTTT	CASSQWVAGTPNTGELFF
NA	NA	TRBV6-5	TRBJ1-3	TGTGCCAGCAGTTACTCGAAGATTTCTGGAAACACCATATATTTT	CASSYSKISGNTIYF
NA	NA	TRBV11-3	TRBJ2-1	TGTGCCAGCAGCTTACAGGGGTCCCCAAATGAGCAGTTCTTC	CASSLQGSPNEQFF
NA	NA	TRBV5-4	TRBJ1-3	TGTGCCAGCAGCACCGACAGGTTTCACTCTGGAAACACCATATATTTT	CASSTDRFHSGNTIYF
NA	NA	TRBV7-9	TRBJ2-2	TGTGCCAGCAGCTTCGGGCAGAACACCGGGGAGCTGTTTTTT	CASSFGQNTGELFF
NA	NA	TRBV5-4	TRBJ1-2	TGTGCCAGCAGCTTGGCCCAGGACTATGGCTACACCTTC	CASSLAQDYGYTF
NA	NA	TRBV11-3	TRBJ1-2	TGTGCCAGCAGCCTTCAACAGGGCTATGGCTACACCTTC	CASSLQQGYGYTF
NA	TRBD2	TRBV9	TRBJ2-5	TGTGCCAGCAGCGCGGCTAGCGGGGGGGAAGAGACCCAGTACTTC	CASSAASGGEETQYF
NA	NA	TRBV12-3/TRBV12-4	TRBJ1-1	TGTGCCAGCTTCAGGGACCCTCCCCCGCGAGCTTTCTTT	CASFRDPPPRAFF
once	NA	TRBV2	TRBJ1-3	TGTGCCAGCAGTGAGCTGGGGGGGGCTCAACCCCATTTT	CASSELGGAQPHF
NA	TRBD1	TRBV24-1	TRBJ1-2	TGTGCCACCAGTGATACACAGGGGGCGAGGGGCTACACCTTC	CATSDTQGARGYTF
NA	NA	TRBV4-1	TRBJ1-4	TGCGCCAGCAGCCAAGCCGGGACACTAAGTGAAAAACTGTTTTTT	CASSQAGTLSEKLFF
few	NA	TRBV5-1	TRBJ1-4	TGCGCCAGCAGCCCGACTGCAACTAATGAAAAACTGTTTTTT	CASSPTATNEKLFF
NA	TRBD1	TRBV14	TRBJ1-3	TGTGCCAGCAGCCCCCGCCGGACAGGGCCTTCCTCTGGAAACACCATATATTTT	CASSPRRTGPSSGNTIYF
NA	NA	TRBV30	TRBJ1-1	TGTGCCTGGAGGGCCCGGGGTAGTTCTGAAGCTTTCTTT	CAWRARGSSEAFF
NA	NA	TRBV11-1	TRBJ1-1	TGTGCCAGCAGCTTAACGGGAGGCCGGAACACTGAAGCTTTCTTT	CASSLTGGRNTEAFF
NA	NA	TRBV7-8	TRBJ2-1	TGTGCCAGCAGTCAAAGCCGGATTGCCTCCTACAATGAGCAGTTCTTC	CASSQSRIASYNEQFF
NA	TRBD1	TRBV5-6	TRBJ1-1	TGTGCCAGCAGCTTCATCAGGGGGAGGTTCACTGAAGCTTTCTTT	CASSFIRGRFTEAFF
NA	TRBD2	TRBV28	TRBJ2-7	TGTGCCAGCAGTCTATCTAGCGGGAGGAGGGCCTACGAGCAGTACTTC	CASSLSSGRRAYEQYF
NA	NA	TRBV10-1	TRBJ1-3	TGCGCCAGCAGTGAGTCGATGGCCTCGTCTGGAAACACCATATATTTT	CASSESMASSGNTIYF
NA	TRBD1	TRBV5-1	TRBJ1-1	TGCGCCAGCAGCTTGGGGGACAGGGGGCGGACTGAAGCTTTCTTT	CASSLGDRGRTEAFF
NA	NA	TRBV7-3	TRBJ2-2	TGTGCCAGCAGCCTAGGCCCGGGGAACACCGGGGAGCTGTTTTTT	CASSLGPGNTGELFF
NA	NA	TRBV11-3	TRBJ1-5	TGTGCCAGCAGCTTAGGTTCGGCTCAGCCCCAGCATTTT	CASSLGSAQPQHF
NA	TRBD1	TRBV6-5	TRBJ2-5	TGTGCCAGCAGTCGCGACAGGGAAGAGACCCAGTACTTC	CASSRDREETQYF
NA	NA	TRBV20-1	TRBJ1-5	TGCAGTGCTAGTGAGACCGGCCCTTTTAATCAGCCCCAGCATTTT	CSASETGPFNQPQHF